The clone carrying this T cell receptor beta chain was detected a few times. These data belong to a study of T cells after yellow fever vaccination. Points from the study as a whole: Though it reached lower strength, the secondary response hit its peak faster, day 5 versus 15. Boosting was followed by the reappearance of most primary-vaccination clones (around 96% CD4, under 90% CD8). From the bulk population, abundant clonotypes could contaminate and appear within FACS-sorted repertoires.

Synthesis of TCR cDNA relied on 5'RACE template switching, which attached a universal primer site and UMIs. Using its own MiXCR run on the 5' RACE reads, TCRdb lists one record per CDR3 protein. The data contain more than 45,000 distinct CDR3 sequences, around 5.4% of them singletons. The CDR3 runs 13 residues. V was clipped by 3 bases and J by 5 bases, with 7 bases between them. Germline CDR1 MNHEY, CDR2 SVGAGI. The sample in question was PBMCs, either bulk or a sorted T-cell subset (CD4+, CD8+, memory, or dextramer-sorted; not recorded which), obtained on the day of the yellow fever booster vaccination. The V gene is TRBV6-5, the J gene TRBJ2-2, with D maybe TRBD1 (5 bases). This clonotype was sampled from a man between 18 and 29 years old who received the YFV17D yellow fever vaccine. In DNA, the CDR3 is TGTGCCAGCAGTTATGCAGGGACCGGGGAGCTGTTTTTT. Translated: CASSYAGTGELFF.